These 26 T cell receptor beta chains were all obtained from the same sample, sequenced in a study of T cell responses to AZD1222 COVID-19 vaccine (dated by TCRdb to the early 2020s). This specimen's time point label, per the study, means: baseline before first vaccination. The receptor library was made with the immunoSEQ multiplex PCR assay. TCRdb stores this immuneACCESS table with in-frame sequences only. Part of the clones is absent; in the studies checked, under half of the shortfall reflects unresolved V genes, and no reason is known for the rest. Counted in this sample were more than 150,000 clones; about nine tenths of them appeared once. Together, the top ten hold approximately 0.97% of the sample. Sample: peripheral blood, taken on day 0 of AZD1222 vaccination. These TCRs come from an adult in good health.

The CDR3 region is CASSVGGLSTEAFF. The CDR3 bases are TGTGCCAGCAGCGTGGGGGGTTTGAGCACTGAAGCTTTCTTT. The chain is built from TRBV9 and TRBJ1-1, with a weak D call TRBD1 (5 bases). Germline CDR1 is SGDLS and CDR2 is YYNGEE. V was cut by 2 bases and J by 4 bases, with 12 bases left in between. The CDR3 totals 14 residues.

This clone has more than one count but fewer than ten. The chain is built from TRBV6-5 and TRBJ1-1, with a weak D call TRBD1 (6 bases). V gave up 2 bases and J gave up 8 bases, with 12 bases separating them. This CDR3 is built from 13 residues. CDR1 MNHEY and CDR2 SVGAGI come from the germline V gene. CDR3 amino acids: CASSYRRGTEAFF. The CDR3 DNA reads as TGTGCCAGCAGTTACAGGAGAGGGACAGAAGCTTTCTTT.

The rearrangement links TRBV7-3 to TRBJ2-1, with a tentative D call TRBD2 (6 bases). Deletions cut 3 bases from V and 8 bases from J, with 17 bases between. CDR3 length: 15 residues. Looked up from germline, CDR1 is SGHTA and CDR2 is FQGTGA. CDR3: CASSFGGVGPHEQFF. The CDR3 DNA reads TGTGCCAGCAGCTTTGGAGGGGTCGGGCCACATGAGCAGTTCTTC.

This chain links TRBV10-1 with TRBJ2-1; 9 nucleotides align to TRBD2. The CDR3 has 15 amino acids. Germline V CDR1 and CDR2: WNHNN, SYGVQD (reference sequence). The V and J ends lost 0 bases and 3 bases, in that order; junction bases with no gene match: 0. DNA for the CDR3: TGCGCCAGCAGTGAGTCTAGCGGGGGCTACAATGAGCAGTTCTTC. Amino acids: CASSESSGGYNEQFF.

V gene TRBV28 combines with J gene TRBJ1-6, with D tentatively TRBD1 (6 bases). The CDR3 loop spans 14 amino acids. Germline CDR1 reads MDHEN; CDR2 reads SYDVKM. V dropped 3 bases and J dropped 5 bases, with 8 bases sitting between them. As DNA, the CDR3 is TGTGCCAGCAGTTTCGACAGGCATAATTCACCCCTCCACTTT. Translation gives CASSFDRHNSPLHF.

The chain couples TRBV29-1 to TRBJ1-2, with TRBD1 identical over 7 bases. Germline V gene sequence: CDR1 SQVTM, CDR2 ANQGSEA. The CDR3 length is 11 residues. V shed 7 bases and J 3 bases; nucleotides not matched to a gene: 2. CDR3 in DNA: TGCAGCGGAGGGACAGACTATGGCTACACCTTC. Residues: CSGGTDYGYTF.

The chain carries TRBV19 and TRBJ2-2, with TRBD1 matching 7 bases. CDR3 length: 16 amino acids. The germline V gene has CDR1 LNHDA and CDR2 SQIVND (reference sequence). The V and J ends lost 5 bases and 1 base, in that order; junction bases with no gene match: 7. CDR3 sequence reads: CASSHGQDWNTGELFF. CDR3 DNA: TGTGCCAGTAGTCACGGACAGGATTGGAACACCGGGGAGCTGTTTTTT.

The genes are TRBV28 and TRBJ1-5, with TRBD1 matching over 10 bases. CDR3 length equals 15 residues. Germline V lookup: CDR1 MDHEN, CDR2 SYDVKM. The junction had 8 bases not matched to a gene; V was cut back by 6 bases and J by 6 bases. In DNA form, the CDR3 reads TGTGCCAGCAGACAGACAGGGGGCGTTGGTCAGCCCCAGCATTTT. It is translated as CASRQTGGVGQPQHF.

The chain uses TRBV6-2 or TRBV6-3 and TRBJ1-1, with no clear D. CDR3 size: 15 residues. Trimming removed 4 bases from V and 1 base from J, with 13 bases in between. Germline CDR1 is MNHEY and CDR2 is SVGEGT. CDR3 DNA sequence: TGTGCCAGCAGTTTCAGACACATCACGAACACTGAAGCTTTCTTT. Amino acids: CASSFRHITNTEAFF.

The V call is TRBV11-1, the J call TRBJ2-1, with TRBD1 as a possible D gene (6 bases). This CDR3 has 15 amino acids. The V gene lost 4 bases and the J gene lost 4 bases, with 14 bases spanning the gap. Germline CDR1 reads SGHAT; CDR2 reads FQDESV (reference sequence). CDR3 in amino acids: CASSSSSGVYNEQFF. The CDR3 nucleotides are TGTGCCAGCAGCTCTTCATCAGGGGTTTACAATGAGCAGTTCTTC.

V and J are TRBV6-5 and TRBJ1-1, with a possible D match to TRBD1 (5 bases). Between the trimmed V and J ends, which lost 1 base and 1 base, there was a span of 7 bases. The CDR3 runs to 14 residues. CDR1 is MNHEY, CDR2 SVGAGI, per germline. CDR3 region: CASSYWQGNTEAFF. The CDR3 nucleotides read TGTGCCAGCAGTTACTGGCAGGGGAACACTGAAGCTTTCTTT.

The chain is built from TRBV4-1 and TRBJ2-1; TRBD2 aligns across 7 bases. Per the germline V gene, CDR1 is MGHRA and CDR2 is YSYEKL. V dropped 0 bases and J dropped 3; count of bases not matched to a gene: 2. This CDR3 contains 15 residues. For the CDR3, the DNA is TGCGCCAGCAGCCAAGATGCGGGGGACTACAATGAGCAGTTCTTC. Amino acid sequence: CASSQDAGDYNEQFF.

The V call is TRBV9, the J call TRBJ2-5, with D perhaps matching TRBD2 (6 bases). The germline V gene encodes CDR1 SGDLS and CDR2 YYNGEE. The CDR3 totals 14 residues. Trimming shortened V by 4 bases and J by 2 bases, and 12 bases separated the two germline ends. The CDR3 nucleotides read TGTGCCAGCAGCCCCGGGACTGCACAAGAGACCCAGTACTTC. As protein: CASSPGTAQETQYF.

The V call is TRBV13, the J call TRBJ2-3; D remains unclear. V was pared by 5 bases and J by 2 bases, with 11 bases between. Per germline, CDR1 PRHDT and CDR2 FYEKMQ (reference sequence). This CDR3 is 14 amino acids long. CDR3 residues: CASSPRLNTDTQYF. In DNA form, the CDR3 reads TGTGCCAGCAGCCCCAGATTGAACACAGATACGCAGTATTTT. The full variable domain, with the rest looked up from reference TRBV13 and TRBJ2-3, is AAGVIQSPRHLIKEKRETATLKCYPIPRHDTVYWYQQGPGQDPQFLISFYEKMQSDKGSIPDRFSAQQFSDYHSELNMSSLELGDSALYFCASSPRLNTDTQYFGPGTRLTVL.

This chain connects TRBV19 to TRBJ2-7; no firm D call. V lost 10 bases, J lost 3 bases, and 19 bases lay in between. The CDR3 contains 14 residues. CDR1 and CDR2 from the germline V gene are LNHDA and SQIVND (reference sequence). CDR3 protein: CATRRASTNYEQYF. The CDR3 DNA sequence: TGTGCCACCCGACGGGCTTCAACAAACTACGAGCAGTACTTC.

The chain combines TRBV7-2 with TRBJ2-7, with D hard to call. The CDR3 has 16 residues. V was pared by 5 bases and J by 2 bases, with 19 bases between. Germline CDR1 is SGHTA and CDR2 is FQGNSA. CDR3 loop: CASSDPRGQYPYEQYF. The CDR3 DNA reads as TGTGCCAGCAGCGACCCTCGAGGCCAATACCCCTACGAGCAGTACTTC.

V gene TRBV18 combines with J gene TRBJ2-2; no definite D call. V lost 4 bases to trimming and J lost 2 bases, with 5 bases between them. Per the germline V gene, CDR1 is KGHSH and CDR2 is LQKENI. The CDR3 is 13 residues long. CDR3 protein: CASSHVNTGELFF. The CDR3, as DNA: TGTGCCAGCTCACACGTAAACACCGGGGAGCTGTTTTTT. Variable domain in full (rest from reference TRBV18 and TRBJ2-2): NAGVMQNPRHLVRRRGQEARLRCSPMKGHSHVYWYRQLPEEGLKFMVYLQKENIIDESGMPKERFSAEFPKEGPSILRIQQVVRGDSAAYFCASSHVNTGELFFGEGSRLTVL.

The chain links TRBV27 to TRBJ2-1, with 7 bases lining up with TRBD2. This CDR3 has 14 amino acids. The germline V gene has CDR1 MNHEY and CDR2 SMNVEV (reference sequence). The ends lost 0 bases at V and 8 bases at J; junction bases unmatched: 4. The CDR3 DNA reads TGTGCCAGCAGTTTATCGCTAGCGGAGGATGAGCAGTTCTTC. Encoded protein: CASSLSLAEDEQFF.

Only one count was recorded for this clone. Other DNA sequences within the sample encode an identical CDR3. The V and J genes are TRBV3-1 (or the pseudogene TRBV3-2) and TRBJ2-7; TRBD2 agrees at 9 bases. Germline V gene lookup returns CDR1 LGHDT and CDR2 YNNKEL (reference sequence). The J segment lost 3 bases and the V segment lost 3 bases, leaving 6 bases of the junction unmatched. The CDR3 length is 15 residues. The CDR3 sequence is CASSQVSGSGYEQYF. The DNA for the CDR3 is TGTGCCAGCAGCCAGGTTAGCGGGAGCGGCTACGAGCAGTACTTC.

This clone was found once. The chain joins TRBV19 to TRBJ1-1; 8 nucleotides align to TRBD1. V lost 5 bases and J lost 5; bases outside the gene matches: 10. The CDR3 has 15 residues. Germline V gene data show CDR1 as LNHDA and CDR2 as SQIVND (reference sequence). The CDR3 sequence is CASSPRGQGGTEAFF. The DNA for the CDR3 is TGTGCCAGTAGTCCCCGCGGACAGGGAGGTACTGAAGCTTTCTTT.

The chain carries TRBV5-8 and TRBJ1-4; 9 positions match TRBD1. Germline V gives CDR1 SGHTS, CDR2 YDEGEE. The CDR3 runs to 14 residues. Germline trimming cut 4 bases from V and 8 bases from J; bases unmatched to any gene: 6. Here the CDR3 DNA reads TGTGCCAGCAGCCTCGGACAGGGGAGGGAAAAACTGTTTTTT. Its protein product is CASSLGQGREKLFF.

The DNA of the CDR3 is TGTGCCAGCAGCTTGGAGCGGTACAGGGGACGGACTGAAGCTTTCTTT. This sequence encodes CASSLERYRGRTEAFF. The rearrangement uses TRBV5-8 and TRBJ1-1; 7 bases line up with TRBD1. The germline V gene has CDR1 SGHTS and CDR2 YDEGEE. This CDR3 spans 16 amino acids. The trim removed 0 bases at V and 5 bases at J, leaving 10 bases unmatched. Full variable domain (missing parts from reference TRBV5-8 and TRBJ1-1): EAGVTQSPTHLIKTRGQQATLRCSPISGHTSVYWYQQALGLGLQFLLWYDEGEERNRGNFPPRFSGRQFPNYSSELNVNALELEDSALYLCASSLERYRGRTEAFFGQGTRLTVV.

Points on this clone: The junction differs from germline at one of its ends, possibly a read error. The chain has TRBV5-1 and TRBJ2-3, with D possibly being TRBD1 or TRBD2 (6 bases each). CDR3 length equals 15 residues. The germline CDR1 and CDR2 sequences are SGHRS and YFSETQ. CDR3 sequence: CTSSGGGRGTDTQYF. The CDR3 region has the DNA TGCACCAGCAGCGGAGGGGGAAGAGGGACAGATACGCAGTATTTT. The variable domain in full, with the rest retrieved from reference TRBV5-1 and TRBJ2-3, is KAGVTQTPRYLIKTRGQQVTLSCSPISGHRSVSWYQQTPGQGLQFLFEYFSETQRNKGNFPGRFSGRQFSNSRSEMNVSTLELGDSALYLCTSSGGGRGTDTQYFGPGTRLTVL.

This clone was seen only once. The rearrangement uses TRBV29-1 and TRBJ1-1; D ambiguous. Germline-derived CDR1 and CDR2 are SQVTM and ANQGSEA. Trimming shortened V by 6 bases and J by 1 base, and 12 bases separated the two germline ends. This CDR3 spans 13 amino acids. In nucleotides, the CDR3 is TGCAGCGTGTGGACTTTTGAGAACACTGAAGCTTTCTTT. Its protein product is CSVWTFENTEAFF.

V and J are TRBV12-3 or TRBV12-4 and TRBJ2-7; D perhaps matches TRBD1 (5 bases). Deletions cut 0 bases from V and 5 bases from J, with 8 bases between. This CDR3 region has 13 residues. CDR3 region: CASSLAQGHEQYF. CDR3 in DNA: TGTGCCAGCAGTTTAGCGCAGGGCCACGAGCAGTACTTC.

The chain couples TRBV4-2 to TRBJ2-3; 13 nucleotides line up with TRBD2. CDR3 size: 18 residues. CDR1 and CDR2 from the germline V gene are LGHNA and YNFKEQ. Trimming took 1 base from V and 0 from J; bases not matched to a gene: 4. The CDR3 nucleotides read TGTGCCAGCAGCCAAGGACTAGCGGGGGGCCCTAGCACAGATACGCAGTATTTT. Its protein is CASSQGLAGGPSTDTQYF.